This T cell receptor beta chain was sequenced for a study of shared clonotypes between healthy human individuals. Turning to the study itself: Serving as donors were two women and a few men, whose ages spanned 18 to 49. Findings and caveats of the study: All-four-donor shared clonotypes had higher generation probabilities than non-shared clonotypes did.

The CDR3 has 15 amino acids. With V trimmed by 1 base and J by 8 bases, 9 bases remained unmatched. CDR1 SGHDT and CDR2 YYEEEE come from the germline V gene. The naive CD8 fraction comprised CD45RO-negative cells positively selected for CCR7 and excluded terminally differentiated effector memory CD45RA+ cells. Concerning this clone: Its antigen is undetermined.

TCRdb keeps only in-frame clones here, not all; method: immunoSEQ multiplex PCR. Here the sample spans roughly 1,800,000 clones, approximately 95% being singletons. The specimen was naive CD8+ T cells sorted from blood. The V gene is TRBV5-6, the J gene TRBJ1-2; 9 bases are shared with TRBD1. The clonotype originates from a man aged 18 to 29 in good health. CDR3 bases: TGTGCCAGCAGCTTGCCCACAGGGGGCGAGTGGGGCTACACCTTC. It specifies CASSLPTGGEWGYTF.